Listed below are T cell receptor beta chains from one sample, sequenced in a study of OX40 agonist ivuxolimab in advanced cancers. This table comes from immunoSEQ multiplex PCR, and its TCRdb copy is limited to in-frame clones, with some not included. The sample lists around 80,000 clones, more than 70% occurring once. The sample was CD4+ or CD8+ T cells sorted from blood, taken in a trial of the OX40 agonist ivuxolimab. The receptor source for this set is an adult with an advanced solid tumor such as melanoma, head and neck, liver or kidney cancer. Both conserved end residues are part of each CDR3. Fields, in order: V gene, clone size, J gene, CDR3 protein. Expanded clones get a size class; other rows say once, few or many, or leave the size out.

TRBV5-1	-	TRBJ2-1	CASSSSGTDYNEQFF
TRBV28	few	TRBJ2-7	CASSRSGVTGLEQYF
TRBV10-3	-	TRBJ2-5	CAISATGGKETQYF
TRBV15	-	TRBJ2-3	CATSRGSLTDTQYF
TRBV2	-	TRBJ1-1	CASNLQGTDTEAFF
TRBV29-1	-	TRBJ1-5	CSVGWSANQPQHF
TRBV7-3	-	TRBJ2-3	CASSLGGNTQYF
TRBV21-1	-	TRBJ1-6	CASSKEKRDSPPGSPLHF
TRBV11-2	-	TRBJ2-5	CASRFSGGPPYF
TRBV5-4	-	TRBJ2-1	CASSLEVSSYNEQFF
TRBV5-1	-	TRBJ1-1	CASSTGGRADTEAFF
TRBV5-1	-	TRBJ2-6	CASISGLSGANVLTF
TRBV7-3	-	TRBJ2-2	CASRKGLAGVAGELFF
TRBV7-3	-	TRBJ2-5	CASSSGGRGSLETQYF
TRBV14	-	TRBJ2-2	CASSPYTTATGELFF
TRBV30	-	TRBJ1-3	CAWAHGAGNTIYF
TRBV10-3	few	TRBJ1-1	CAISRITGTENTEAFF
TRBV11-3	-	TRBJ2-7	CASSLNRGSRKQYF
TRBV5-1	-	TRBJ2-5	CASSLRTGGVETQYF
TRBV2	-	TRBJ1-2	CATGTANYGYTF
TRBV5-4	-	TRBJ2-7	CASSSSPGGRNEQYF
TRBV11-2	-	TRBJ2-1	CASSFHRGVNEQFF
TRBV6-5	-	TRBJ2-1	CASSYTPANSYNEQFF
TRBV11-2	-	TRBJ2-2	CASSHNTGELFF
TRBV30	-	TRBJ2-2	CAWSVAGELFF
TRBV28	few	TRBJ2-5	CASREGSALSSRQYF
TRBV19	-	TRBJ1-4	CASGGGGPREKLFF
TRBV6-1	-	TRBJ2-1	CASKTLGGYNEQFF
TRBV7-9	-	TRBJ1-6	CASSRDRENSPLHF
TRBV5-1	-	TRBJ1-6	CASQASYNSPLHF
TRBV6-5	-	TRBJ2-3	CASSYGRTDRTDTQYF
TRBV21-1	-	TRBJ2-5	CASSKDAAYQETQYF
TRBV5-4	-	TRBJ1-2	CASSLAGGIGYTF
TRBV2	-	TRBJ1-4	CASSEAGTANEKLFF
TRBV5-1	once	TRBJ2-3	CASSVEHPSTDTQYF
TRBV21-1	-	TRBJ1-5	CASSLSRTGSSNQPQHF
TRBV5-1	-	TRBJ2-3	CASSLELATGKYF
TRBV14	-	TRBJ1-4	CASSQAGSNEKLFF
TRBV30	-	TRBJ1-1	CAWSGLLNTEAFF
TRBV5-4	-	TRBJ2-7	CASSAGQGRYEQYF
TRBV5-1	-	TRBJ2-7	CASSGQGDEQYF
TRBV2	-	TRBJ2-7	CASSGQLHYEQYF
TRBV7-8	-	TRBJ2-3	CASSLGLAGYTDTQYF
TRBV5-6	-	TRBJ2-5	CASSSLRESQETQYF
TRBV11-2	-	TRBJ1-1	CASSLVGGAGNTEAFF
TRBV2	-	TRBJ2-3	CASSEVASGFTDTQYF
TRBV7-9	-	TRBJ1-1	CASSEGTGRNTEAFF
TRBV10-3	-	TRBJ1-2	CAISESQSYGYTF
TRBV7-9	few	TRBJ1-2	CASSRPTQTMAYTF
TRBV5-1	-	TRBJ1-3	CASTMGFGNTIYF
TRBV18	-	TRBJ2-1	CASSPPASYNEQFF
TRBV12-5	-	TRBJ1-1	CASGLYRGSEAFF